This T cell receptor beta chain is drawn from a study of Ad26.COV2.S vaccination and SARS-CoV-2 variants. Treatment defined: some 20 received Ad26.COV2.S at low or high dose, single or two shots; a few received placebo; per-sample allocation not given. Collection of samples fell on day 63 after the first vaccine or placebo injection. Profiling relied on immunoSEQ multiplex PCR, and the TCRdb table lists in-frame clones only, not all of them. The table includes a few hundred thousand clones, around 87% detected once. The count of this clone is one. The receptor was isolated from a person between 18 and 65 years old who received the Ad26.COV2.S COVID-19 vaccine or a placebo. Sequencing used peripheral blood, obtained in a trial of Ad26.COV2.S vaccine versus placebo.

The CDR3 nucleotides are TGCGCCAGCAGAGAGGGAACAGATACGCAGTATTTT. Its translation is CASREGTDTQYF. The V call is TRBV5-1, the J call TRBJ2-3; TRBD2 might be the D (5 bases). This CDR3 is 12 amino acids long. Between the trimmed V and J ends, which lost 5 bases and 3 bases, there was a span of 7 bases. Germline V gene data show CDR1 as SGHRS and CDR2 as YFSETQ.